Listed below are T cell receptor beta chains from one sample, sequenced in a study of blood T cell repertoires in COVID-19. Sequencing used immunoSEQ multiplex PCR; TCRdb keeps in-frame clones, though not all of them. The table has about 120,000 clones, roughly three quarters seen once. Source material: peripheral blood. The receptors stem from a woman aged 80 or over with acute or convalescent COVID-19. CDR3s include the opening cysteine and the closing phenylalanine or tryptophan. D genes are given only for firm matches. Only part of the rows carry a size: once, few, many, or a class if the clone is expanded.

TRBV3-1/TRBV3-2	TRBD1	NA	TRBJ2-4	TGTGCCAGCAGTCTCCAGGGGGCTAACATTCAGTACTTC	CASSLQGANIQYF
TRBV28	TRBD2	NA	TRBJ2-1	TGTGCCAGCAGTTTATGGGGCGAGCGGGAGGGCCGTGAGCAGTTCTTC	CASSLWGEREGREQFF
TRBV6-2/TRBV6-3	TRBD2	NA	TRBJ2-5	TGTGCCAGCAGCCCCTATGGGTCACCCGGGAGGGAGACCCAGTACTTC	CASSPYGSPGRETQYF
TRBV30	NA	NA	TRBJ1-2	TGTGCCTGGAGTAAAGGAGCCAACTATGGCTACACCTTC	CAWSKGANYGYTF
TRBV14	TRBD1	NA	TRBJ2-5	TGTGCCAGCAGCCGGCCAGGGGGCTGGGAGACCCAGTACTTC	CASSRPGGWETQYF
TRBV10-3	TRBD1	NA	TRBJ1-2	TGTGCCATCCGAAACCCAGACAGGGTAGGTGGCTACACCTTC	CAIRNPDRVGGYTF
TRBV6-4	NA	NA	TRBJ1-5	TGTGCCAGCAGTGAGACACTTTATAGCAATCAGCCCCAGCATTTT	CASSETLYSNQPQHF
TRBV18	TRBD1	NA	TRBJ2-2	TGTGCCAGCTCACCAAAGACAGGGGTCGAGACCGGGGAGCTGTTTTTT	CASSPKTGVETGELFF
TRBV2	NA	NA	TRBJ2-1	TGTGCCAGCAGTGTCGTAAATGAGCAGTTCTTC	CASSVVNEQFF
TRBV27	NA	once	TRBJ1-3	TGTGCCAGCAGTTCCCGGAGCTCTGGAAACACCATATATTTT	CASSSRSSGNTIYF
TRBV6-5	TRBD1	NA	TRBJ1-1	TGTGCCAGCAGTTACATAGGACAGGGGCGGGTCACTGAAGCTTTCTTT	CASSYIGQGRVTEAFF
TRBV7-9	TRBD1	NA	TRBJ2-7	TGTGCCAGCTCCTTGGCAGGGGGCGACGAGCAGTACTTC	CASSLAGGDEQYF
TRBV18	TRBD1	few	TRBJ2-7	TGTGCCAGCTCACCCTCAGGGACAGGGTCCTTCGAGCAGTACTTC	CASSPSGTGSFEQYF
TRBV29-1	NA	NA	TRBJ2-1	TGCAGCGTTAGCCCCCAGGGGGGCTCGAGCAATGAGCAGTTCTTC	CSVSPQGGSSNEQFF
TRBV19	TRBD1	NA	TRBJ1-5	TGTGCCAGTAGTGGCTCCAGGGGGCACGCACAGCCCCAGCATTTT	CASSGSRGHAQPQHF
TRBV30	NA	NA	TRBJ2-3	TGTGCCTGGAGTGTACGAGAGGGCACAGATACGCAGTATTTT	CAWSVREGTDTQYF
TRBV7-9	NA	NA	TRBJ2-2	TGTGCCAGCAGCCCCCCTAAGCGCTCGAACACCGGGGAGCTGTTTTTT	CASSPPKRSNTGELFF
TRBV7-2	TRBD1	NA	TRBJ1-4	TGTGCCAGCAGCACGTCGGGACAGACTAATGAAAAACTGTTTTTT	CASSTSGQTNEKLFF
TRBV4-2	NA	NA	TRBJ1-4	TGTGCCAGCAGCCAAGATAGGGGGGAAAAACTGTTTTTT	CASSQDRGEKLFF
TRBV30	TRBD1	NA	TRBJ1-4	TGTGCCTGGAGTGGCCAGGGGGCTGAAAAACTGTTTTTT	CAWSGQGAEKLFF
TRBV6-1	TRBD1	few	TRBJ1-2	TGTGCCAGCAGTGAACCCCCAGGGGGCCTTGGCTACACCTTC	CASSEPPGGLGYTF
TRBV9	TRBD1	NA	TRBJ1-2	TGTGCCAGCAGCGTACCTGGACAGGTCTATGGCTACACCTTC	CASSVPGQVYGYTF
TRBV16	TRBD1	NA	TRBJ2-5	TGTGCCAGCAGCCAATCCGGACAGGGACAAGAGACCCAGTACTTC	CASSQSGQGQETQYF
TRBV9	NA	NA	TRBJ1-3	TGTGCCAGCAGCGTAGGAACATCTGGAAACACCATATATTTT	CASSVGTSGNTIYF
TRBV5-5	NA	NA	TRBJ1-3	TGTGCCAGCAGCTTGGCCGGACAGAGCTCTGGAAACACCATATATTTT	CASSLAGQSSGNTIYF
TRBV27	NA	few	TRBJ2-7	TGTGCCAGCAGTTTATTAGCCCACCCGCCCGGGGAGCAGTACTTC	CASSLLAHPPGEQYF
TRBV2	TRBD2	NA	TRBJ2-1	TGTGCCAGCAGTGATAGCGGGAAGCACAATGAGCAGTTCTTC	CASSDSGKHNEQFF
TRBV18	NA	NA	TRBJ1-4	TGTGCCAGCTCGCCTCGGAATGAAAAACTGTTTTTT	CASSPRNEKLFF
TRBV19	TRBD1	NA	TRBJ1-5	TGTGCCAGTCGCTCGGGACAGGGGATTTGGAATCAGCCCCAGCATTTT	CASRSGQGIWNQPQHF
TRBV7-9	NA	NA	TRBJ2-2	TGTGCCAGCAGCCCCAGGGGGGACACCGGGGAGCTGTTTTTT	CASSPRGDTGELFF
TRBV7-9	TRBD2	NA	TRBJ2-1	TGTGCCAGCAGCTTAGGTCTAGCGGGATCCTACAATGAGCAGTTCTTC	CASSLGLAGSYNEQFF
TRBV28	NA	few	TRBJ1-5	TGTGCCAGCAGTTTAGGACAGAGCGCTCAGCCCCAGCATTTT	CASSLGQSAQPQHF
TRBV18	NA	NA	TRBJ1-2	TGTGCCAGCTCACCATACCAACAGGGTGGTTTTCACGGCTACACCTTC	CASSPYQQGGFHGYTF
TRBV3-1/TRBV3-2	NA	many	TRBJ1-3	TGTGCCAGCAGCCAAGGGAGCCGCTCTGGAAACACCATATATTTT	CASSQGSRSGNTIYF
TRBV9	NA	NA	TRBJ1-1	TGTGCCAGCAGCCCGTATACAGGGAGTACTGAAGCTTTCTTT	CASSPYTGSTEAFF
TRBV5-5	NA	NA	TRBJ2-6	TGTGCCAGCACCGTCATCCCGGGCTCTGGGGCCAACGTCCTGACTTTC	CASTVIPGSGANVLTF
TRBV4-1	NA	NA	TRBJ2-5	TGCGCCAGCAGCCAGATTCGTACAGTCCAAGAGACCCAGTACTTC	CASSQIRTVQETQYF
TRBV11-2	NA	NA	TRBJ2-5	TGTGCCAGCAGCTTAGGGAGTATCGAGACCCAGTACTTC	CASSLGSIETQYF
TRBV5-4	TRBD2	NA	TRBJ2-1	TGTGCCAGCAGCTTGGGGGGACTAGCGGGCAATGAGCAGTTCTTC	CASSLGGLAGNEQFF
TRBV29-1	NA	NA	TRBJ1-4	TGCAGCGTTGAATGGAGACAGGCAGATGAAAAACTGTTTTTT	CSVEWRQADEKLFF
TRBV19	TRBD2	NA	TRBJ2-1	TGTGCCAGTAGAGGAGTAGCGGGGGTTGAGCAGTTCTTC	CASRGVAGVEQFF
TRBV6-2/TRBV6-3	NA	NA	TRBJ1-2	TGTGCCAGCAGCGCTGTACGGGGCTATGGCTACACCTTC	CASSAVRGYGYTF
TRBV19	TRBD2	few	TRBJ2-7	TGTGCCAGTAGTGAAATAGCGGGAGAAGGCGAGCAGTACTTC	CASSEIAGEGEQYF
TRBV7-9	NA	NA	TRBJ2-1	TGTGCCAGCAGCTTAGTCGGGGCCTACAATGAGCAGTTCTTC	CASSLVGAYNEQFF
TRBV20-1	NA	NA	TRBJ2-5	TGCAGTGCTAGTGTACTAGCTATCGAGACCCAGTACTTC	CSASVLAIETQYF
TRBV2	TRBD1	NA	TRBJ1-1	TGTGCCAGCTCCGTAAACCAGGGGGCAGGCACTGAAGCTTTCTTT	CASSVNQGAGTEAFF
TRBV7-3	NA	NA	TRBJ2-1	TGTGCCAGCAGCTCTCTAGCGATAGGGGAGCAGTTCTTC	CASSSLAIGEQFF
TRBV2	NA	NA	TRBJ2-7	TGTGCCAGCAGTGAACTTTGGAGCTCCTACGAGCAGTACTTC	CASSELWSSYEQYF
TRBV5-4	TRBD2	NA	TRBJ2-1	TGTGCCAGCAGCCCCGCGACTAGCGGGAGGAGCAATGAGCAGTTCTTC	CASSPATSGRSNEQFF